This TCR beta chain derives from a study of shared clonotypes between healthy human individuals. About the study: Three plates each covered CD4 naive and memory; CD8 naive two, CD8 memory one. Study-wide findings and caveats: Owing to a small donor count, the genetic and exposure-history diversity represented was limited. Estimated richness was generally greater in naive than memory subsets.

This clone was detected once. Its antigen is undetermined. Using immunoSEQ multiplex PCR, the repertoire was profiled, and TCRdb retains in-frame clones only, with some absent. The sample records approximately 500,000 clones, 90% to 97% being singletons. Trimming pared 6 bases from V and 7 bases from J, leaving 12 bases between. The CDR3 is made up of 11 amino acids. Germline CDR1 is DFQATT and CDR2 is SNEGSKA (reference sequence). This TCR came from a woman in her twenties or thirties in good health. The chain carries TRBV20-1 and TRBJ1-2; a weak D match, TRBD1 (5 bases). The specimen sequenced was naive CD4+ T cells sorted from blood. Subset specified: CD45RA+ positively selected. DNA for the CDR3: TGCAGTGCACGTCAGGGTGGTGGCTACACCTTC. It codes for CSARQGGGYTF.